This T cell receptor beta chain comes out of a study of T cell clones after liver transplantation (dated by TCRdb to between 2017 and 2020). In the study overall: ITN030ST, the source of the samples, was a randomized trial that attempted immunosuppression withdrawal within 2 years of liver transplantation. As an antigen-independent comparator for donor-reactive sequences, third party-reactive TCRbeta sequences were also identified from pre-transplant MLRs. The study cohort included 8 liver transplant recipients, of whom 3 were classified as tolerant and 5 as non-tolerant. Donor-reactive T cell clones were identified by TCRbeta sequencing after a pre-transplant mixed lymphocyte reaction and then tracked in post-transplant blood. Subjects received no induction therapy and standard immunosuppression until randomization at 12-24 months post-transplant. Blood samples were collected pre-transplant, pre-randomization before withdrawal, and post-randomization after either full withdrawal or failed withdrawal. Tolerance was defined as complete withdrawal of immunosuppression for at least one year without a rise in liver enzymes beyond twice the upper limit of normal. Of the eight recipients, three were HCV-positive, while the remaining recipients had been transplanted for non-autoimmune, non-viral indications. What the study reported, not specific to this receptor: Since no allograft tissue specimens were available, donor-reactive T cells may have migrated into the graft instead of being deleted. A greater decline was seen for donor-reactive sequences than for third party-reactive sequences, suggesting partial antigen-specific deletion unrelated to withdrawal success. Circulating donor-reactive CD4 TCRbeta sequences fell significantly post-transplant in 5 of 8 subjects, irrespective of tolerance or HCV status. When repertoire turnover was accounted for, significantly reduced detection of donor-reactive sequences was found in 7 of 8 subjects for CD4 and in 8 of 8 subjects for CD8. The conclusions were preliminary, being limited by small, heterogeneous patient numbers and by non-standardized post-transplant time points. Low numbers of available donor cells limited the measurable donor-reactive repertoire in a couple of subjects.

Per the publication, the time point label means: pre-transplant. Unstimulated PBMCs, after thawing, were stained for CD3, CD4 and CD8 and then FACS-sorted into CD3+CD4+ and CD3+CD8+ populations. Each of the 8 studied subjects was randomized to immunosuppression withdrawal. The Qiagen DNeasy Blood and Tissue Kit was used to isolate genomic DNA. This clone was detected a few times. No antigen is known for it. Base qualities are not at hand, and no much larger clone is one base apart. Using immunoSEQ, frozen genomic DNA was subjected to high-throughput TCRbeta CDR3 sequencing, a process that included PCR amplification, mapping, bias correction and internal controls. On the study's bioinformatics: Only productive rearrangements were retained, and each unique TCRbeta sequence was defined by its CDR3 nucleotide sequence together with its V and J gene. For classification of a sequence as donor-reactive, at least 5-fold expansion in CFSE-low cells relative to unstimulated pre-transplant cells and a frequency of at least 0.01% were required. Per-subject minimum frequency thresholds, based on the lowest-template unstimulated sample, ensured at least 90% detection power. Jensen-Shannon divergence between the top 1000 TCRbeta sequences post-transplant and pre-transplant was used to measure repertoire turnover. Changes in detection of donor-reactive sequences were assessed with two-sided Fisher's exact tests. TCRdb took over this immuneACCESS table, retaining in-frame rearrangements with V and J assigned. Such tables are incomplete; in checked studies, under half of the missing clones stem from an unresolved V gene, and the remainder is unexplained. V, J and clone size are those of that table, while D and trimming were read from the DNA. Present in this sample are about 99,000 clones, 75% to 85% of which were seen just once. 0.85% to 1% of the sample belongs to the ten largest clones.

V and J are trimmed by 6 bases and 4 bases, and the gene matches miss 8 bases of the junction. For CDR1 and CDR2, the germline V gene lists MDHEN and SYDVKM. From its cysteine to its phenylalanine, the CDR3 spans 17 amino acids. The DNA shown is the 51-base CDR3, in frame from base 1. Recombination joined TRBV28 with TRBJ2-1; 14 bases in the junction line up with TRBD2. The sample was CD4+ T cells from blood, taken before liver transplant. This TCR came from a human donor who received a liver transplant. The CDR3 has the sequence CASRRTSGRPGYNEQFF. The base sequence is TGTGCCAGCAGGCGGACTAGCGGGAGGCCAGGGTACAATGAGCAGTTCTTC.